The present entry profiles one T cell receptor (beta chain) with its context. Its cognate antigen is unknown. Data came from immunoSEQ multiplex PCR; TCRdb stores just in-frame clones and leaves some out. The sample includes approximately 2,000,000 clones, 85% to 95% seen only once; the top ten take roughly 0.34%. The V gene lost 0 bases and the J gene lost 14 bases, with 19 bases spanning the gap. The CDR3 loop spans 14 amino acids. Germline CDR1 LGHNA, CDR2 YSLEER. This specimen belongs to a study of shared clonotypes between healthy human individuals. Study as a whole: CD4 naive and CD4 memory each took three plates per donor, while CD8 naive took two and CD8 memory one. General study results and limits: Rarefaction demonstrated incomplete sorted-subset sequencing despite large depth.

The sequenced sample consisted of naive CD4+ T cells from PBMCs. Subset here: CD45RA+ positively selected. This sequence originates from a young man in good health. Some clones in this sample may be carry-over from other donors' samples. The genes are TRBV4-3 and TRBJ1-1; tentative D call: TRBD1 (5 bases). The chain's CDR3 is CASSQEGRASWIFF. In DNA form, the CDR3 reads TGCGCCAGCAGCCAAGAGGGACGTGCATCCTGGATCTTCTTT.